Sequencing of this T cell receptor beta chain was carried out in a study of blood T cell repertoires in COVID-19. Study-wide context: Samples taken during acute and convalescent COVID-19 were collected in the United States, Italy and Spain. T cells, B-cell-depleted T cells, or PBMCs provided the cDNA or gDNA that served as material.

Original data processing: Using reference gene primer amplification, nucleated cell counts were estimated. TCRdb's copy holds only in-frame clones and misses some; the assay was immunoSEQ multiplex PCR. D and trimming come from the DNA, and the V and J calls and clone size come from that table. The table shows roughly 150,000 clones, with around nine tenths occurring only once. This clonotype originated in a woman in her seventies with acute or convalescent COVID-19. Input material: peripheral blood.

The CDR3: CASSLGQGAALYGYTF. CDR3 DNA: TGTGCCAGCAGCTTGGGACAGGGGGCAGCCCTTTATGGCTACACCTTC. The gene calls are TRBV5-6 and TRBJ1-2; 10 bases line up with TRBD1. The CDR3 consists of 16 residues. With V trimmed by 0 bases and J by 5 bases, 7 bases remained unmatched. CDR1 is SGHDT and CDR2 is YYEEEE in the germline V gene.